This T cell receptor (beta chain) was sequenced in a study of graft-versus-host responses after intestinal transplantation. Study summary: Grafts were multivisceral, liver-intestinal, or isolated intestinal. Anti-thymocyte globulin served as induction for all recipients, who then took tacrolimus and steroids for 2 to 4 years.

Details on this clone: Its antigen remains unidentified.

CDR3 length: 12 residues. Germline V CDR1 and CDR2: SGHRS, YFSETQ. V lost 6 bases, J lost 0 bases, and 6 bases lay in between. The method was immunoSEQ multiplex PCR; TCRdb's version includes in-frame clones alone and lacks a portion of them. The table records 90,000 or so clones, 80% to 85% of them present only once. The chain is built from TRBV5-1 and TRBJ2-5; no definite D call. The sample consisted of unstimulated CD4+ T cells sorted from spleen or lymph node cells, taken before intestinal transplant. The sequence was obtained from a human donor who received an intestinal transplant. The CDR3 sequence: CASKPNQETQYF. The CDR3 DNA reads TGCGCCAGCAAGCCGAACCAAGAGACCCAGTACTTC.